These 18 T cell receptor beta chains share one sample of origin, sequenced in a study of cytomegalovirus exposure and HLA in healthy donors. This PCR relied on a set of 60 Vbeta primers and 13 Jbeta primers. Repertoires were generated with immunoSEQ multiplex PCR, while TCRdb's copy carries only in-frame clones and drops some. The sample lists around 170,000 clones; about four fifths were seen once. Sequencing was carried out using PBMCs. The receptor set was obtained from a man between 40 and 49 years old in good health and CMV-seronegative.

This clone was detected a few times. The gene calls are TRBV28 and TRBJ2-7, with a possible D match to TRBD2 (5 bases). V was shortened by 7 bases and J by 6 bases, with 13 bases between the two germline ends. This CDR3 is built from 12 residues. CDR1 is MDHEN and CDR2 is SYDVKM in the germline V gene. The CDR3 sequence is CASTGNLGEQYF. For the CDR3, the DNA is TGTGCCAGCACCGGGAATCTGGGCGAGCAGTACTTC.

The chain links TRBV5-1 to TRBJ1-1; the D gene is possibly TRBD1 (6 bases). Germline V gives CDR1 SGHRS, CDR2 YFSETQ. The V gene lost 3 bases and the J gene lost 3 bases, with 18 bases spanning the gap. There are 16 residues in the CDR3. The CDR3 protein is CASSSHDRTRDTEAFF. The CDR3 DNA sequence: TGCGCCAGCAGCTCCCACGACAGGACCCGGGACACTGAAGCTTTCTTT.

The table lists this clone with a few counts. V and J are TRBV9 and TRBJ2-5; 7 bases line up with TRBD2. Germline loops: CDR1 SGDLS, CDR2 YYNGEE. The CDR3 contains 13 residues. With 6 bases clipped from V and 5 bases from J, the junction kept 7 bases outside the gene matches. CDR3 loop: CASTPAGGETQYF. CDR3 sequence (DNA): TGTGCCAGCACCCCCGCCGGGGGGGAGACCCAGTACTTC.

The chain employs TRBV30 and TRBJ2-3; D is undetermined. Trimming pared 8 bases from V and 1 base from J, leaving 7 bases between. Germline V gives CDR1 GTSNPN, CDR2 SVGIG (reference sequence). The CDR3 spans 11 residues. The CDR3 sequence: CAGGGTDTQYF. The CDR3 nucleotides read TGTGCCGGTGGAGGCACAGATACGCAGTATTTT.

CDR3 in DNA: TGTGCCAGCAGTAAGACAGGGGGCTTCGGAAACACCATATATTTT. Amino acids: CASSKTGGFGNTIYF. The genes are TRBV6-5 and TRBJ1-3; 10 bases are a match to TRBD1. Germline V gives CDR1 MNHEY, CDR2 SVGAGI. The CDR3 sequence is 15 residues long. Trimming removed 5 bases from V and 4 bases from J; junction bases left unmatched: 5.

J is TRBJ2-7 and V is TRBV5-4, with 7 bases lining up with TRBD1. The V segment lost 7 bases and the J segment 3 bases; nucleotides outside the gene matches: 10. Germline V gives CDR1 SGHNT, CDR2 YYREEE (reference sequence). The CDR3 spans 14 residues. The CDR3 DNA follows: TGTGCCAGCGGGATCCGGGACAGAGGCTACGAGCAGTACTTC. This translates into CASGIRDRGYEQYF.

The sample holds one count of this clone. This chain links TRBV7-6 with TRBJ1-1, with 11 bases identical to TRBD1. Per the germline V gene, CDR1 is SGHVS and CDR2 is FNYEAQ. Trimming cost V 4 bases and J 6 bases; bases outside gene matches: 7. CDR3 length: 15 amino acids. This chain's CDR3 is CASSYGQGAGAEAFF. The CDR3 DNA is TGTGCCAGCAGCTATGGACAGGGGGCAGGGGCTGAAGCTTTCTTT.

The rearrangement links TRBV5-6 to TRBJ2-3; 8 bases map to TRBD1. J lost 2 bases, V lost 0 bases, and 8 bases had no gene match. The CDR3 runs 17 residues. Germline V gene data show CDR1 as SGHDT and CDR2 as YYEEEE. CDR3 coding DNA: TGTGCCAGCAGCTTGGGGGTGGGACAGGCCCTCACAGATACGCAGTATTTT. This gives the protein CASSLGVGQALTDTQYF.

The CDR3: CASSKRTSGGANTGELFF. In DNA form, the CDR3 reads TGTGCCAGCAGCAAAAGGACTAGCGGGGGGGCGAACACCGGGGAGCTGTTTTTT. This chain links TRBV7-8 with TRBJ2-2; 15 bases align to TRBD2. This CDR3 spans 18 amino acids. Trimming cost V 5 bases and J 0 bases; bases outside gene matches: 4. Germline CDR1 reads SGHVS; CDR2 reads FQNEAQ. Full variable domain (remainder filled in from reference TRBV7-8 and TRBJ2-2): GAGVSQSPRYKVAKRGQDVALRCDPISGHVSLFWYQQALGQGPEFLTYFQNEAQLDKSGLPSDRFFAERPEGSVSTLKIQRTQQEDSAVYLCASSKRTSGGANTGELFFGEGSRLTVL.

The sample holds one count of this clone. The chain's CDR3 is CASSFGGGNYGYTF. The DNA of the CDR3 is TGTGCCAGCAGTTTTGGTGGGGGCAACTATGGCTACACCTTC. The chain links TRBV28 to TRBJ1-2; D is perhaps TRBD1 (6 bases). V gave up 3 bases and J gave up 2 bases, with 10 bases separating them. CDR1 MDHEN and CDR2 SYDVKM come from the germline V gene. The CDR3 is made up of 14 amino acids.

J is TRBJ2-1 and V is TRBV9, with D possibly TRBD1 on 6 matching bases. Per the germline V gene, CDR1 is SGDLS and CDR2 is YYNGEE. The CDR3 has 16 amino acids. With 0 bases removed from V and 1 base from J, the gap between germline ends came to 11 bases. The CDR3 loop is CASSVESQGSYNEQFF. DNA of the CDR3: TGTGCCAGCAGCGTAGAGTCCCAGGGGTCCTACAATGAGCAGTTCTTC.

As DNA, the CDR3 is TGTGCCAGCTCACCATCTCAGAGGATAGATACGCAGTATTTT. Protein product: CASSPSQRIDTQYF. The V call is TRBV18, the J call TRBJ2-3; D gene unclear. The germline V gene encodes CDR1 KGHSH and CDR2 LQKENI. CDR3 length: 14 amino acids. V was shortened by 2 bases and J by 5 bases, with 11 bases between the two germline ends.

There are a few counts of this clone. This chain's CDR3 is CASSTTQGRWTNEKLFF. As DNA, the CDR3 is TGTGCCAGCAGTACGACCCAGGGGCGGTGGACTAATGAAAAACTGTTTTTT. The chain is built from TRBV28 and TRBJ1-4; the D gene is possibly TRBD1 (6 bases). Germline V gives CDR1 MDHEN, CDR2 SYDVKM. This CDR3 has 17 residues. V was shortened by 5 bases and J by 2 bases, with 18 bases between the two germline ends.

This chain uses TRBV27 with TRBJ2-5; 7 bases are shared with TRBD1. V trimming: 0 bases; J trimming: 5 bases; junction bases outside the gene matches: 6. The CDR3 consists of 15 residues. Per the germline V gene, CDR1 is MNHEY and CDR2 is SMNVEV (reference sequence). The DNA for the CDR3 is TGTGCCAGCAGTTTATCGAGAGGGGGCGCCGAGACCCAGTACTTC. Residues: CASSLSRGGAETQYF.

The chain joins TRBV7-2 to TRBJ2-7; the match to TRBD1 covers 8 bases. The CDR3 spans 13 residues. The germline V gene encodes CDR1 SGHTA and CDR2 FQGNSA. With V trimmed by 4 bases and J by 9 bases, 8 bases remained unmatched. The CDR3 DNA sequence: TGTGCCAGCAGCTCAGGGGGCCGGGCGGCGCAGTACTTC. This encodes CASSSGGRAAQYF.

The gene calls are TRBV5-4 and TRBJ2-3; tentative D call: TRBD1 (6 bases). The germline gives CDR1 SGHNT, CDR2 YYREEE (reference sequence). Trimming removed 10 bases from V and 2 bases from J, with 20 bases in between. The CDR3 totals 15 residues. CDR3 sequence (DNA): TGTGCCGACACAAATAGGCAGGGGCCCACAGATACGCAGTATTTT. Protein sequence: CADTNRQGPTDTQYF. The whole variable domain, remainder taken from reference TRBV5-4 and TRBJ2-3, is ETGVTQSPTHLIKTRGQQVTLRCSSQSGHNTVSWYQQALGQGPQFIFQYYREEENGRGNFPPRFSGLQFPNYSSELNVNALELDDSALYLCADTNRQGPTDTQYFGPGTRLTVL.

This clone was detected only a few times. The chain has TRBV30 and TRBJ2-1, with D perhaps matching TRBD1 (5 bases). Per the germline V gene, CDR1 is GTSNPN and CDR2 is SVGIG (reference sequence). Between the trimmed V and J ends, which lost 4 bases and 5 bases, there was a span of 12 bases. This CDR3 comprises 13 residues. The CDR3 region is CAWTGLRDNEQFF. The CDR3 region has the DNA TGTGCCTGGACAGGGCTTCGCGACAATGAGCAGTTCTTC.

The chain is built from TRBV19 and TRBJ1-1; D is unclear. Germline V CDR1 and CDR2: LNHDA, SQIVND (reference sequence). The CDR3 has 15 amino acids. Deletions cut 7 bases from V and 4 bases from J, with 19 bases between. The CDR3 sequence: CASTPGRVGSTEAFF. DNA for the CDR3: TGTGCCAGTACCCCCGGGAGGGTTGGGAGCACTGAAGCTTTCTTT.